The T cell receptor beta chain under discussion was sequenced for a study of blood T cell repertoires in COVID-19. Sequenced by immunoSEQ multiplex PCR; TCRdb stores in-frame clones only, minus some. The table lists around 110,000 clones, about four fifths of them singletons, with around 4.2% in the top ten. V was clipped by 2 bases and J by 3 bases; unmatched bases: 4. Germline V gives CDR1 MDHEN, CDR2 SYDVKM. The CDR3 consists of 15 residues. Those who participated ranged in age from roughly 18 to 89 years and resided in about two dozen US areas. Two negative PCRs, clearance, or symptom resolution had been documented for recovered Cohort 3 donors.

The chain recombines TRBV28 with TRBJ1-2, with 9 positions matching TRBD1. Sequences were obtained from PBMCs or T cells enriched from blood (not recorded which). This sequence was found in a woman in her 30s who had recovered from COVID-19. CDR3 nucleotides: TGTGCCAGCAGTTTAAGGGACAGGGTTTACTATGGCTACACCTTC. Translated, it gives CASSLRDRVYYGYTF.